Listed below are T cell receptor beta chains from one sample, sequenced in a study of T cell responses to AZD1222 COVID-19 vaccine. The protocol was immunoSEQ multiplex PCR, while the TCRdb copy is restricted to in-frame clones and leaves out a portion. The table includes tens of thousands of clones, around nine tenths detected once. The source was peripheral blood, collected on day 0 of MenACWY control vaccination. The receptors were gathered from an adult in good health. Each CDR3 is given with its conserved first and last residue.

>19|TRBV7-2|TRBJ2-3
CASSLVVSGRKVSTDTQYF
>16|TRBV18|TRBJ1-4
CASSPMQRSTNEKLFF
>15|TRBV12-5|TRBJ2-2
CASGWGAGLAGELFF
>15|TRBV6-5|TRBJ2-2
CASSRDRGFTGELFF
>14|TRBV7-2|TRBJ1-3
CASSPSGTGHTIYF
>15|TRBV19|TRBJ1-3
CASLRDGRSGNTIYF
>13|TRBV25-1|TRBJ1-3
CASTGGFGNTIYF
>15|TRBV5-6|TRBJ1-6
CASSFGPLYNSPLHF
>15|TRBV6-5|TRBJ1-2
CASTRGEQHGFGYTF
>13|TRBV12-3/TRBV12-4|TRBJ1-1
CASRAWGTTEAFF
>14|TRBV27|TRBJ1-1
CASRALDRNTEAFF
>13|TRBV25-1|TRBJ1-3
CASSVPLGNTIYF
>13|TRBV30|TRBJ1-2
CAWSRRATYGYTF
>10|TRBV3-1/TRBV3-2|TRBJ2-5
CASSPPSEYF
>16|TRBV5-1|TRBJ2-2
CASSLFQGQNTGELFF
>14|TRBV10-3|TRBJ1-1
CAIRRQGPNTEAFF
>13|TRBV30|TRBJ1-5
CAWSGSYNQPQHF
>13|TRBV5-8|TRBJ2-7
CASSSLTGYEQYF
>16|TRBV7-9|TRBJ2-2
CASSLKALSNTGELFF
>14|TRBV5-1|TRBJ2-5
CASSGSGNQETQYF
>13|TRBV28|TRBJ1-5
CASSFSGNQPQHF
>16|TRBV7-2|TRBJ2-1
CASSLLTGGATYEQFF
>13|TRBV19|TRBJ2-3
CASSITGTDTQYF
>12|TRBV7-2|TRBJ1-1
CASSLVNTEAFF
>11|TRBV30|TRBJ1-1
CAWTLNTEAFF
>16|TRBV19|TRBJ1-5
CASSRHAGRSDQPQHF
>13|TRBV12-3/TRBV12-4|TRBJ1-6
CASSSSQNSPLHF
>17|TRBV7-8|TRBJ2-1
CASSLALGGGVYNEQFF
>15|TRBV11-2|TRBJ1-5
CASSLDPGLNQPQHF
>15|TRBV2|TRBJ2-3
CASSEGVSVTDTQYF
>12|TRBV5-8|TRBJ2-7
CASSNEKDEQYF
>15|TRBV9|TRBJ1-3
CASSPQRTSGNTIYF
>18|TRBV5-1|TRBJ2-2
CASFHITGGTGATGELFF
>20|TRBV4-2|TRBJ2-5
CASSPSITSVEASKKETQYF
>17|TRBV6-2/TRBV6-3|TRBJ2-2
CASSYSKAGTNTGELFF
>13|TRBV19|TRBJ1-1
CASSISGVTEAFF
>15|TRBV7-9|TRBJ1-3
CASSRGTGTGNTIYF
>16|TRBV3-1/TRBV3-2|TRBJ1-5
CASSHSPAGANQPQHF
>14|TRBV6-5|TRBJ2-6
CASSYSKQANVLTF
>14|TRBV9|TRBJ1-4
CASSVRDRNEKLFF
>15|TRBV4-3|TRBJ1-5
CASSQERTSNQPQHF
>16|TRBV6-1|TRBJ1-6
CASSESARSAGTPLHF
>12|TRBV3-1/TRBV3-2|TRBJ1-2
CASSQGQYGYTF
>14|TRBV10-3|TRBJ2-5
CAISESWSGETQYF
>17|TRBV19|TRBJ1-1
CASSAATGGGRNTEAFF